These T cell receptor beta chains were read from a single sample in a study of early T cells in non-severe SARS-CoV-2 infection. TCRdb itself ran the 5' RACE reads through MiXCR, one entry per CDR3 protein. This table holds 80,000 or so distinct CDR3 sequences, 15% to 19% found once. The sample comprised whole blood. Receptors originate from an adult who was a healthcare worker with PCR-confirmed SARS-CoV-2 infection or an uninfected control (not recorded which). Each CDR3 is given with its conserved first and last residue. D genes are given only for firm matches. Clone size is not always given. Where it is, it says once, few, many or a class for expanded clones.

TRBJ2-5 TRBV18 TRBD2 many CASSPLGTSSQETQYF TGTGCCAGCTCACCACTCGGGACTAGCTCTCAAGAGACCCAGTACTTC
TRBJ2-1 TRBV11-2 - - CASSLWRDPGNEQFF TGTGCCAGCAGCTTATGGAGGGATCCTGGGAATGAGCAGTTCTTC
TRBJ1-1 TRBV2 - - CATVQERAFF TGTGCCACTGTACAGGAGAGAGCTTTCTTT
TRBJ2-1 TRBV28 TRBD2 many CASSFSSGNNEQFF TGTGCCAGCAGTTTCTCTAGCGGGAACAATGAGCAGTTCTTC
TRBJ2-6 TRBV24-1 - few CATSEPSSGANVLTF TGTGCCACCAGTGAGCCAAGCTCTGGGGCCAACGTCCTGACTTTC
TRBJ2-3 TRBV7-2 - few CASSLSGSLTDTQYF TGTGCCAGCAGCTTATCCGGATCCCTCACAGATACGCAGTATTTT
TRBJ2-1 TRBV6-2/TRBV6-3 TRBD2 few CASSYLLLPGLAGGNEQFF TGTGCCAGCAGTTACTTACTTCTCCCGGGACTAGCGGGAGGTAATGAGCAGTTCTTC
TRBJ2-1 TRBV27 - many CASSFLGGGYNEQFF TGTGCCAGCAGTTTCCTAGGAGGGGGATACAATGAGCAGTTCTTC
TRBJ1-1 TRBV6-6 - few CASSSADMNTEAFF TGTGCCAGCAGTTCCGCGGACATGAACACTGAAGCTTTCTTT
TRBJ2-7 TRBV2 - few CTGSRRSNEQYF TGTACCGGGAGTCGGCGGTCCAACGAGCAGTACTTC
TRBJ1-6 TRBV7-8 TRBD1 many CASRPGTGNSPLHF TGTGCCAGCAGGCCCGGGACAGGAAATTCACCCCTCCACTTT
TRBJ2-7 TRBV18 - - CAGSPQKGTSYEQYF TGTGCCGGCTCACCACAGAAGGGGACCTCCTACGAGCAGTACTTC
TRBJ2-7 TRBV12-3/TRBV12-4 - few CASSWGGSYEQYF TGTGCCAGCAGTTGGGGCGGATCCTACGAGCAGTACTTC
TRBJ2-1 TRBV5-1 TRBD2 many CASSFSGNVEQFF TGCGCCAGCAGCTTCAGCGGGAATGTTGAGCAGTTCTTC
TRBJ2-3 TRBV2 TRBD1 few CASTRGDRGTDTQYF TGTGCCAGCACTCGTGGGGACAGGGGCACAGATACGCAGTATTTT
TRBJ2-7 TRBV7-3 TRBD1 - CASSPRDRVHEQYF TGTGCCAGCAGCCCCCGGGACAGGGTCCACGAGCAGTACTTC
TRBJ1-1 TRBV29-1 - many CSGLIENTEAFF TGCAGCGGCCTAATAGAGAACACTGAAGCTTTCTTT
TRBJ2-7 TRBV3-1 TRBD1 few CASSALDRDHEQYF TGTGCCAGCAGCGCACTAGACAGGGACCACGAGCAGTACTTC